Following are 4 T cell receptor beta chains from one sample sequenced in a study of cytomegalovirus exposure and HLA in healthy donors. The PCR had 60 Vbeta and 13 Jbeta primers. Sequencing used immunoSEQ multiplex PCR; TCRdb keeps in-frame clones, though not all of them. The sample holds over 95,000 clones, 70% to 85% seen once. The sequencing input was PBMCs. The source is a woman aged 18 to 35 in good health and CMV-seronegative.

V gene TRBV7-9 combines with J gene TRBJ1-1; 7 nucleotides match TRBD1. This CDR3 is built from 12 residues. J gave up 10 bases and V 3 bases, and 5 bases lay outside the gene matches. The germline V gene encodes CDR1 SEHNR and CDR2 FQNEAQ (reference sequence). The CDR3 is CASSFDRERAFF. The CDR3 nucleotides read TGTGCCAGCAGCTTTGACAGGGAGAGAGCTTTCTTT.

The chain recombines TRBV7-2 with TRBJ1-5, with a weak D call TRBD1 (5 bases). Germline CDR1 SGHTA, CDR2 FQGNSA. V lost 3 bases and J lost 0, with 9 bases in between. CDR3 length: 15 residues. The DNA of the CDR3 is TGTGCCAGCAGCTTTAGCCAGGGTAGCAATCAGCCCCAGCATTTT. Protein sequence: CASSFSQGSNQPQHF. Combining the CDR3 with reference TRBV7-2 and TRBJ1-5 gives the whole variable domain GAGVSQSPSNKVTEKGKDVELRCDPISGHTALYWYRQSLGQGLEFLIYFQGNSAPDKSGLPSDRFSAERTGGSVSTLTIQRTQQEDSAVYLCASSFSQGSNQPQHFGDGTRLSIL.

V and J are TRBV29-1 and TRBJ2-3; 9 bases fit TRBD2. The CDR3 has 15 amino acids. V was pared by 8 bases and J by 2 bases, with 11 bases of the junction left unmatched. Germline CDR1 and CDR2: SQVTM and ANQGSEA. The CDR3 DNA is TGCAGCCTAAAATGGGCTAGCGGGAACACAGATACGCAGTATTTT. It encodes CSLKWASGNTDTQYF.

The chain links TRBV7-9 to TRBJ1-5; 10 bases line up with TRBD1. V was pared by 5 bases and J by 1 base, with 5 bases of the junction left unmatched. This CDR3 has 16 amino acids. Germline CDR1 reads SEHNR; CDR2 reads FQNEAQ (reference sequence). CDR3 in DNA: TGTGCCAGCAGCCCGGGGACAGGGGAAAGCAATCAGCCCCAGCATTTT. This translates into CASSPGTGESNQPQHF.